This is a list of T cell receptor beta chains from one sample in a study of T cells in Graves' hyperthyroidism and ophthalmopathy. A single record per CDR3 protein comes from TCRdb applying MiXCR to the multiplex PCR reads. This table has 600,000 to 650,000 distinct CDR3 sequences, less than 25% appearing once. Sequencing was done on a sample of blood. These receptors came from a young man with Graves' ophthalmopathy. Each CDR3 is given without its conserved first and last residue. Fields, in order: D gene, clone size, J gene, V gene, CDR3 protein. The D gene is left open where the match is weak. Size tells how often a clone was seen (once, few, many) or the class of an expanded clone, and some rows leave it out.

D gene: NA
clone size: NA
J gene: TRBJ1-1
V gene: TRBV6-9
CDR3 protein: ASSWEPGRVNTEAF

D gene: TRBD2
clone size: NA
J gene: TRBJ2-7
V gene: TRBV5-4
CDR3 protein: ASSPEAGVYEQY

D gene: NA
clone size: NA
J gene: TRBJ2-1
V gene: TRBV20-1
CDR3 protein: SAPRPEQF

D gene: TRBD1
clone size: NA
J gene: TRBJ2-7
V gene: TRBV6-1
CDR3 protein: ASSGGTGGEQY

D gene: NA
clone size: NA
J gene: TRBJ1-2
V gene: TRBV6-5
CDR3 protein: ASSYSKGVAGTNYGYT

D gene: NA
clone size: NA
J gene: TRBJ2-5
V gene: TRBV7-9
CDR3 protein: ASTNPGVQETQY

D gene: NA
clone size: few
J gene: TRBJ2-3
V gene: TRBV7-9
CDR3 protein: ASSLVLVNTQY

D gene: NA
clone size: NA
J gene: TRBJ1-4
V gene: TRBV9
CDR3 protein: ASSRRGGDEKLF

D gene: TRBD1
clone size: NA
J gene: TRBJ1-5
V gene: TRBV6-1
CDR3 protein: ASSAPTGSNQPQH

D gene: NA
clone size: NA
J gene: TRBJ2-1
V gene: TRBV4-1
CDR3 protein: ASSQDPSISYNEQF

D gene: TRBD2
clone size: many
J gene: TRBJ2-1
V gene: TRBV27
CDR3 protein: ASRPIAGGWNEQF

D gene: NA
clone size: many
J gene: TRBJ2-1
V gene: TRBV5-1
CDR3 protein: ASSLETGLYNEQF

D gene: TRBD2
clone size: NA
J gene: TRBJ2-2
V gene: TRBV11-2
CDR3 protein: ASSFTSGRELPTGELF

D gene: TRBD1
clone size: many
J gene: TRBJ1-6
V gene: TRBV12-3/TRBV12-4
CDR3 protein: ASRNRQGANSPLH

D gene: NA
clone size: many
J gene: TRBJ1-2
V gene: TRBV3-1
CDR3 protein: ASSQDRDGFYGYT

D gene: TRBD2
clone size: NA
J gene: TRBJ2-7
V gene: TRBV11-2
CDR3 protein: ASSFTRELAGLLEQY

D gene: TRBD1
clone size: NA
J gene: TRBJ2-3
V gene: TRBV7-9
CDR3 protein: ASSQGVQGPTDTQY

D gene: NA
clone size: NA
J gene: TRBJ2-4
V gene: TRBV19
CDR3 protein: ASPLMGPKNIQY

D gene: TRBD2
clone size: NA
J gene: TRBJ2-1
V gene: TRBV27
CDR3 protein: ASSPSGGERPDEQF

D gene: NA
clone size: many
J gene: TRBJ2-3
V gene: TRBV5-1
CDR3 protein: ASRRDHQDTQY

D gene: NA
clone size: NA
J gene: TRBJ2-5
V gene: TRBV7-2
CDR3 protein: ASSQLALETQY

D gene: NA
clone size: NA
J gene: TRBJ2-5
V gene: TRBV6-5
CDR3 protein: ASSYSGGPWETQY

D gene: TRBD1
clone size: many
J gene: TRBJ2-5
V gene: TRBV20-1
CDR3 protein: SARWPGQTRETQY

D gene: TRBD2
clone size: NA
J gene: TRBJ2-3
V gene: TRBV7-9
CDR3 protein: ASSLSWGGRADTDTQY

D gene: TRBD2
clone size: few
J gene: TRBJ2-3
V gene: TRBV6-4
CDR3 protein: ASSDEREGSDTQY

D gene: NA
clone size: NA
J gene: TRBJ2-1
V gene: TRBV10-2
CDR3 protein: ASAELKQF

D gene: TRBD2
clone size: few
J gene: TRBJ2-1
V gene: TRBV5-1
CDR3 protein: ASSLALAGGPGWEQF

D gene: NA
clone size: NA
J gene: TRBJ2-7
V gene: TRBV6-1
CDR3 protein: ASSDGVSYEQY

D gene: TRBD2
clone size: many
J gene: TRBJ2-7
V gene: TRBV28
CDR3 protein: ASSKGVLAGAHGQY

D gene: NA
clone size: NA
J gene: TRBJ2-1
V gene: TRBV28
CDR3 protein: ASSFVADSTYNEQF

D gene: NA
clone size: NA
J gene: TRBJ2-3
V gene: TRBV7-9
CDR3 protein: ASSPPGPRTDTQY

D gene: NA
clone size: few
J gene: TRBJ2-3
V gene: TRBV5-6
CDR3 protein: ASSLADLFTDTQY

D gene: NA
clone size: many
J gene: TRBJ2-1
V gene: TRBV20-1
CDR3 protein: SARASYNEQF

D gene: NA
clone size: few
J gene: TRBJ1-3
V gene: TRBV18
CDR3 protein: ASSPGDGSGNTIY

D gene: TRBD1
clone size: NA
J gene: TRBJ2-1
V gene: TRBV6-5
CDR3 protein: ASSYLGDRGGEQF

D gene: NA
clone size: NA
J gene: TRBJ2-1
V gene: TRBV20-1
CDR3 protein: SASLALDFNEQF

D gene: NA
clone size: NA
J gene: TRBJ2-6
V gene: TRBV5-4
CDR3 protein: ASSYGTQSSGANVLT

D gene: TRBD2
clone size: NA
J gene: TRBJ2-1
V gene: TRBV7-3
CDR3 protein: ASSLSSGRAEQF

D gene: NA
clone size: NA
J gene: TRBJ1-4
V gene: TRBV7-2
CDR3 protein: ASSLGTVLFSANEKLF

D gene: NA
clone size: few
J gene: TRBJ2-5
V gene: TRBV20-1
CDR3 protein: SARDLLAGKETQY

D gene: TRBD2
clone size: NA
J gene: TRBJ2-1
V gene: TRBV7-2
CDR3 protein: ASSPGTSEDNEQF

D gene: TRBD2
clone size: NA
J gene: TRBJ2-3
V gene: TRBV10-3
CDR3 protein: AQELLAGRKDTQY

D gene: TRBD1
clone size: many
J gene: TRBJ2-7
V gene: TRBV27
CDR3 protein: ASSKTGGTYEQY

D gene: NA
clone size: few
J gene: TRBJ1-6
V gene: TRBV6-5
CDR3 protein: ASSYGDWEFSPLH

D gene: NA
clone size: NA
J gene: TRBJ2-1
V gene: TRBV6-5
CDR3 protein: ASSYDLGKEQF

D gene: NA
clone size: NA
J gene: TRBJ2-7
V gene: TRBV15
CDR3 protein: ATSRDSRQALEQY

D gene: NA
clone size: few
J gene: TRBJ2-7
V gene: TRBV20-1
CDR3 protein: SARGGTGYEQY

D gene: NA
clone size: many
J gene: TRBJ1-1
V gene: TRBV2
CDR3 protein: ASLRQLNTEAF

D gene: NA
clone size: NA
J gene: TRBJ1-3
V gene: TRBV11-1
CDR3 protein: ASSLRTNSGDTIY

D gene: NA
clone size: few
J gene: TRBJ1-4
V gene: TRBV7-9
CDR3 protein: ASSFTGEFNEKLF

D gene: NA
clone size: NA
J gene: TRBJ2-7
V gene: TRBV4-3
CDR3 protein: ASSQEYTYEQY

D gene: NA
clone size: many
J gene: TRBJ2-3
V gene: TRBV11-3
CDR3 protein: ASSLVSGDTQY

D gene: NA
clone size: NA
J gene: TRBJ2-1
V gene: TRBV12-3/TRBV12-4
CDR3 protein: ASSFSHPPPLNEQF

D gene: TRBD1
clone size: many
J gene: TRBJ2-7
V gene: TRBV6-1
CDR3 protein: ASIQRGPSSYEQY

D gene: TRBD2
clone size: many
J gene: TRBJ2-1
V gene: TRBV7-9
CDR3 protein: ASSLVRTSGNEQF

D gene: NA
clone size: many
J gene: TRBJ2-3
V gene: TRBV11-2
CDR3 protein: ASSLGSSTDTQY